These 2 T cell receptor beta chains originate from one sample sequenced in a study of siplizumab effects on memory and regulatory T cells. TCRdb keeps only in-frame clones here, not all; method: immunoSEQ multiplex PCR. The top ten clones hold about 6.7% of a sample with tens of thousands of clones, roughly 93% of them seen once. Sequencing input: CD8+ T cells sorted from blood. The receptors come from a human donor in good health.

V gene TRBV7-9 combines with J gene TRBJ1-1; D gene ambiguous. The V end lost 1 base, the J end lost 1 base, and 7 bases lay between the germline ends. This CDR3 comprises 14 residues. Germline V gene sequence: CDR1 SEHNR, CDR2 FQNEAQ (reference sequence). The DNA of the CDR3 is TGTGCCAGCAGCTTAGTGGGCGGGAACACTGAAGCTTTCTTT. This translates into CASSLVGGNTEAFF. Full variable domain (remainder filled in from reference TRBV7-9 and TRBJ1-1): DTGVSQNPRHKITKRGQNVTFRCDPISEHNRLYWYRQTLGQGPEFLTYFQNEAQLEKSRLLSDRFSAERPKGSFSTLEIQRTEQGDSAMYLCASSLVGGNTEAFFGQGTRLTVV.

The rearrangement joins TRBV27 to TRBJ2-5; 8 bases match TRBD1. The J call may be faulty, since TRBJ2-7 better matches the DNA end. The germline gives CDR1 MNHEY, CDR2 SMNVEV (reference sequence). The CDR3 extends over 14 amino acids. CDR3 in amino acids: CASSSGGEDREQYF. The CDR3 nucleotides read TGTGCCAGCAGTTCAGGGGGCGAGGATCGCGAGCAGTACTTC.